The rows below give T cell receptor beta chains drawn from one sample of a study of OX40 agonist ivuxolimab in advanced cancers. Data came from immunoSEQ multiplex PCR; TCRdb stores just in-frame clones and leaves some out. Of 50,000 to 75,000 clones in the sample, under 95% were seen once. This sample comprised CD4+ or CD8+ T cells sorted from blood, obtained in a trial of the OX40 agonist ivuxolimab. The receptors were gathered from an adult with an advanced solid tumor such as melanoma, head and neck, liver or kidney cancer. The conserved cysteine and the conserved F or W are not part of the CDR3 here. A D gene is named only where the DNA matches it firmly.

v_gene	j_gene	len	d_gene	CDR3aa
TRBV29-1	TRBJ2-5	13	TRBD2	SVEILAGVVETQY
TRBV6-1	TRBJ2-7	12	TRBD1	ASSPQGAKNEQY
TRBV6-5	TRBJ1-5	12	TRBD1	ASSYGQGAMPQH
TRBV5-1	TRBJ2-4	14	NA	ASSSQQGRGLNIQY
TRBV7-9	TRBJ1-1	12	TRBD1	ASSVQQGHTEAF
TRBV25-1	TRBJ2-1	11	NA	ASSDSVNNEQF
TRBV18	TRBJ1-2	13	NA	ASSPQRGGYDGYT
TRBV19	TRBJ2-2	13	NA	ASSNLYPNTGELF
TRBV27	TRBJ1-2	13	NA	ASSSPLQGLDGYT
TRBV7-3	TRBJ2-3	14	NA	ASSRGGGPPTDTQY
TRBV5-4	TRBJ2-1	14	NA	ASSFGSAGSYNEQF
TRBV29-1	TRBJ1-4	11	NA	SVADSPGEKLF
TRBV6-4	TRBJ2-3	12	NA	ASSEADNTDTQY
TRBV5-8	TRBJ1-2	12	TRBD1	ASSSTGVDYGYT
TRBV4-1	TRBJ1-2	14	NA	ASSRSPDGEPYGYT
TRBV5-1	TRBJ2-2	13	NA	ASSLVSRNTGELF
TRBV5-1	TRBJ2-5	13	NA	ASSLAPAYQETQY
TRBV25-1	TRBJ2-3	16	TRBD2	ASSRGTSGTLSTDTQY
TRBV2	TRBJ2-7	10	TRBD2	ASSSGRPVFH
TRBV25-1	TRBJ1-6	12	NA	ASSGSPYNSPLH
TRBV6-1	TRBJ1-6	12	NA	ASSVNNQAPPLH
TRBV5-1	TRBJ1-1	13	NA	ASSLEGGKSTEAF
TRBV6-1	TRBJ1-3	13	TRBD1	AGIGQGESGNTIY
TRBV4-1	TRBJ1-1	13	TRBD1	ASSQGKGAGTEAF
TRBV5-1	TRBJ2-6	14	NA	ASSRQSGVGANVLT
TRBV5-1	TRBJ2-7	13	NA	ASSSQGLSSYEQY
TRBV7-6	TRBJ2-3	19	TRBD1	ASSRVGTGSRREKGTDTQY
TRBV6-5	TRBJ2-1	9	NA	ASRGLDEQF
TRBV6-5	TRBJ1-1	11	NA	ASSYLRDTEAF
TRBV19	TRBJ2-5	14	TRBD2	ASSIRSSGYQETQY
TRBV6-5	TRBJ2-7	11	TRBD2	ASSYLAGYEQY
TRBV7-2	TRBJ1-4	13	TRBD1	ASSFDRGLSEKLF
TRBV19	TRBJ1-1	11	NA	ASSDSLNTEAF
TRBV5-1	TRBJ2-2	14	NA	ASSPRQGTTTGELF
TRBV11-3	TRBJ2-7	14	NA	ASSFRGSGRYYEQY
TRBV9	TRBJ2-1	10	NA	ASSVGDNEQF
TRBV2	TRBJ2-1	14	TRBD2	ASSGGTSGRNNEQF
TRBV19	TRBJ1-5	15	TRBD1	ASARDRELGGHQPQH
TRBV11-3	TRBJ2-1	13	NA	ASSLVVGVGNEQF
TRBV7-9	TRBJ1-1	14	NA	ASSLGMGGLNTEAF
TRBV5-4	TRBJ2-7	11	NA	ASSLDPMGEQY
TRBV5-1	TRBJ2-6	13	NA	ASSLTLTGANVLT
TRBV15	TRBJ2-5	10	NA	ATSPGLWTQY
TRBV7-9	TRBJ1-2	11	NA	ASSFGVAYGYT
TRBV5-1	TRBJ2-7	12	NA	ASRGGVGAYEQY
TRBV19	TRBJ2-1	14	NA	ASTQTGVGSYNEQF
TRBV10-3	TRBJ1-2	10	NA	AISDGNYGYT
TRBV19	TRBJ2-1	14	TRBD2	ASNPGLADPYNEQF
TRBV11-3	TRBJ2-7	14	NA	ASRHDLAGPGDEQY